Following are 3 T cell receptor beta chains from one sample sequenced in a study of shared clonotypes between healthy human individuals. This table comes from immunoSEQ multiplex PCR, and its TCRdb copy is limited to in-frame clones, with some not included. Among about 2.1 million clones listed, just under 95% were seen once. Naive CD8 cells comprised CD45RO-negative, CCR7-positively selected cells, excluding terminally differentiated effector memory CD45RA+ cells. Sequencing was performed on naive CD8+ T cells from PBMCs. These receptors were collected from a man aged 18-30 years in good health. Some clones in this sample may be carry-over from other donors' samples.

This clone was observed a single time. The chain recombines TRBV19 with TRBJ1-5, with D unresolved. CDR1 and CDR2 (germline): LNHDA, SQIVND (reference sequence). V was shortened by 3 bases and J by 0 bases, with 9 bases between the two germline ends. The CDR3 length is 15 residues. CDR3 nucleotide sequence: TGTGCCAGTAGTATTGTACATTATAGCAATCAGCCCCAGCATTTT. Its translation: CASSIVHYSNQPQHF. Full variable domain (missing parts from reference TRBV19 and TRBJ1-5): DGGITQSPKYLFRKEGQNVTLSCEQNLNHDAMYWYRQDPGQGLRLIYYSQIVNDFQKGDIAEGYSVSREKKESFPLTVTSAQKNPTAFYLCASSIVHYSNQPQHFGDGTRLSIL.

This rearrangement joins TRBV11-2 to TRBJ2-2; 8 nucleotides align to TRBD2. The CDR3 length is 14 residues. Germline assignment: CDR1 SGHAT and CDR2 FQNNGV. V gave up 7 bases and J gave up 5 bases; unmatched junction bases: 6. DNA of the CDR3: TGTGCCAGCATCCATTCGGGGGGGACCGGGGAGCTGTTTTTT. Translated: CASIHSGGTGELFF.

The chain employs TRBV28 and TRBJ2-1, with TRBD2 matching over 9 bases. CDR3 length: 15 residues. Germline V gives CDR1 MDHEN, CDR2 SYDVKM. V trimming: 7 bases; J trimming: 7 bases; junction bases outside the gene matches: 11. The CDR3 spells CASNQNAGGPNEQFF. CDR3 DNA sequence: TGTGCCAGCAACCAAAACGCGGGAGGGCCGAATGAGCAGTTCTTC.